This TCR beta chain is from a study of OX40 agonist ivuxolimab in advanced cancers. The assay was immunoSEQ multiplex PCR, and TCRdb's table has in-frame clones only and misses some. Found here are 70,000 to 85,000 clones, 94% of them singletons; the top ten hold approximately 10%. V lost 6 bases to trimming and J lost 4 bases; unmatched junction nucleotides: 5. This CDR3 region has 15 residues. Germline lookup yields CDR1 MNHEY and CDR2 SMNVEV (reference sequence). The chain uses TRBV27 and TRBJ1-5; 11 bases are a match to TRBD1. This sequence originates from an adult with an advanced solid tumor such as melanoma, head and neck, liver or kidney cancer. Here the sequenced sample was CD4+ or CD8+ T cells sorted from blood, taken in a trial of the OX40 agonist ivuxolimab. This chain's CDR3 is CASSPGQGVNQPQHF. The CDR3 DNA follows: TGTGCCAGCAGCCCGGGACAGGGGGTTAATCAGCCCCAGCATTTT.